A single sample is the source of the 17 T cell receptor beta chains below, sequenced in a study of CD8+ T cells in alopecia areata. RNA was extracted and reverse transcribed into cDNA as the sequencing template. Profiled with immunoSEQ multiplex PCR; TCRdb holds only in-frame clones, not every one. The data show about 250,000 clones, roughly two thirds seen once. The sample here was CD4+ T cells sorted from blood, taken at week 0. Receptors were obtained from a human donor with alopecia areata.

The chain combines TRBV30 with TRBJ1-5; D perhaps matches TRBD1 (6 bases). Germline V gene data show CDR1 as GTSNPN and CDR2 as SVGIG (reference sequence). The CDR3 runs 13 residues. The V and J ends lost 0 bases and 4 bases respectively, with 7 bases between them. For the CDR3, the DNA is TGTGCCTGGAGTGTAGGACAGAATCAGCCCCAGCATTTT. This sequence encodes CAWSVGQNQPQHF.

This clone came up a few times. CDR3 in amino acids: CASSQGEGNGYTF. Here the CDR3 DNA reads TGTGCCAGCAGCCAAGGGGAGGGGAATGGCTACACCTTC. This chain connects TRBV16 to TRBJ1-2, with D tentatively TRBD1 (5 bases). Between the trimmed V and J ends, which lost 2 bases and 6 bases, there was a span of 10 bases. The CDR3 sequence is 13 residues long. Germline values: CDR1 KGHSY, CDR2 FQNENV.

This clone came up once. The chain employs TRBV29-1 and TRBJ2-3; TRBD2 is a possible D gene (6 bases). The CDR3 runs to 14 residues. Deletions cut 1 base from V and 6 bases from J, with 14 bases between. Germline values: CDR1 SQVTM, CDR2 ANQGSEA. CDR3 nucleotide sequence: TGCAGCGTTGAAGGGGCCCAGGCGGGGGATACGCAGTATTTT. Amino acid sequence: CSVEGAQAGDTQYF.

This clone was detected only once. The genes are TRBV15 and TRBJ2-5; D is unclear. The CDR3 runs to 14 residues. Looked up from germline, CDR1 is LNHNV and CDR2 is YYDKDF (reference sequence). With 3 bases removed from V and 2 bases from J, the gap between germline ends came to 10 bases. The CDR3 reads CATSRSMAQETQYF. The CDR3 bases are TGTGCCACCAGCAGGAGCATGGCGCAAGAGACCCAGTACTTC.

The chain employs TRBV30 and TRBJ2-3; the match to TRBD1 covers 8 bases. Germline lookup yields CDR1 GTSNPN and CDR2 SVGIG (reference sequence). Trimming removed 2 bases from V and 5 bases from J; junction bases left unmatched: 6. The CDR3 sequence is 14 residues long. CDR3 DNA: TGTGCCTGGAGTCCCAGGACAGGGAGAGATACGCAGTATTTT. This gives the protein CAWSPRTGRDTQYF.

V is TRBV10-3 and J is TRBJ2-5; tentative D call: TRBD1 (5 bases). This CDR3 has 13 amino acids. Germline V gene sequence: CDR1 ENHRY, CDR2 SYGVKD. The germline V and J ends were trimmed by 3 bases and 5 bases, with 10 bases remaining between them. The DNA of the CDR3 is TGTGCCATCAGTGACAGGGCGGTTGAGACCCAGTACTTC. Translating gives CAISDRAVETQYF.

The V call is TRBV30, the J call TRBJ2-3; D ambiguous. V was clipped by 1 base and J by 6 bases, with 11 bases between them. This CDR3 spans 13 amino acids. Germline CDR1 reads GTSNPN; CDR2 reads SVGIG (reference sequence). Here the CDR3 reads CAWSGQVLDTQYF. The DNA of the CDR3 is TGTGCCTGGAGTGGTCAGGTACTGGATACGCAGTATTTT.

The V call is TRBV4-1, the J call TRBJ1-2; 7 bases line up with TRBD1. This CDR3 has 16 residues. The germline V gene has CDR1 MGHRA and CDR2 YSYEKL. V gave up 3 bases and J gave up 2 bases; unmatched junction bases: 9. In DNA form, the CDR3 reads TGCGCCAGCAGCCACCCCAGGGCAGGGGGAAACTATGGCTACACCTTC. Encoded protein: CASSHPRAGGNYGYTF.

This clone has just one count. The chain combines TRBV20-1 with TRBJ1-6; no firm D call. The V end was cut by 1 base, the J end by 14 bases, with 9 bases between. Germline CDR1 DFQATT, CDR2 SNEGSKA (reference sequence). This CDR3 has 11 residues. The CDR3 sequence is CSARVGMTLHF. The CDR3 DNA sequence: TGCAGTGCTAGAGTGGGTATGACCCTCCACTTT.

The J gene is TRBJ2-1, the V gene TRBV25-1; no clear D. The CDR3 is 14 residues long. Trimming left V 7 bases short and J 6 bases short, with 16 bases between. In germline, CDR1 is MGHDK, CDR2 SYGVNS. The CDR3 nucleotides read TGTGCCAGCAATTCATTAGTTCCTTCCAATGAGCAGTTCTTC. It specifies CASNSLVPSNEQFF.

This clone has just a few counts. This chain connects TRBV4-1 to TRBJ2-5; a possible D gene is TRBD2 (5 bases). Germline lookup yields CDR1 MGHRA and CDR2 YSYEKL. The V end was cut by 1 base, the J end by 7 bases, with 7 bases between. The CDR3 length is 12 residues. The CDR3 region is CASSQVGGTQYF. The CDR3 coding sequence is TGCGCCAGCAGCCAAGTTGGAGGGACCCAGTACTTC.

The chain employs TRBV29-1 and TRBJ2-3; no clear D. Germline V lookup: CDR1 SQVTM, CDR2 ANQGSEA. V was pared by 0 bases and J by 2 bases, with 6 bases between. CDR3 length: 13 amino acids. CDR3 sequence reads: CSVEDRLTDTQYF. The DNA for the CDR3 is TGCAGCGTTGAAGATCGACTCACAGATACGCAGTATTTT.

This clone occurred once. The chain carries TRBV4-1 and TRBJ1-2; a weak D match, TRBD1 (6 bases). The CDR3 spans 15 residues. The germline gives CDR1 MGHRA, CDR2 YSYEKL. V was shortened by 0 bases and J by 4 bases, with 12 bases between the two germline ends. CDR3 sequence (DNA): TGCGCCAGCAGCCAAGATTCAGGGGTCGCCTATGGCTACACCTTC. This gives the protein CASSQDSGVAYGYTF.

The chain couples TRBV30 to TRBJ1-2, with D perhaps TRBD1 (5 bases). The CDR3 contains 13 residues. Germline values: CDR1 GTSNPN, CDR2 SVGIG (reference sequence). V dropped 2 bases and J dropped 8 bases, with 15 bases sitting between them. The CDR3 coding sequence is TGTGCCTGGAGTCCTGCGGCAGGGAGAGGCTACACCTTC. It specifies CAWSPAAGRGYTF.

This clone appeared a few times. The V and J genes are TRBV5-1 and TRBJ2-3; 13 bases line up with TRBD2. The ends lost 4 bases at V and 3 bases at J; junction bases unmatched: 2. The CDR3 totals 15 residues. CDR1 and CDR2 from the germline V gene are SGHRS and YFSETQ. DNA of the CDR3: TGCGCCAGCAGCAAGGGACTAGCGGGGACAGATACGCAGTATTTT. Residues: CASSKGLAGTDTQYF.

This clone came up once. The chain carries TRBV19 and TRBJ2-1; D possibly corresponds to TRBD2 (5 bases). V was clipped by 8 bases and J by 3 bases, with 11 bases between them. The CDR3 is 13 amino acids. The germline gives CDR1 LNHDA, CDR2 SQIVND (reference sequence). This CDR3 reads CASRGRLYNEQFF. CDR3 bases: TGTGCCAGTCGAGGGCGGCTCTACAATGAGCAGTTCTTC. Filled out from reference TRBV19 and TRBJ2-1, the complete variable domain reads DGGITQSPKYLFRKEGQNVTLSCEQNLNHDAMYWYRQDPGQGLRLIYYSQIVNDFQKGDIAEGYSVSREKKESFPLTVTSAQKNPTAFYLCASRGRLYNEQFFGPGTRLTVL.

The V call is TRBV13, the J call TRBJ2-7; perhaps TRBD1 as D (6 bases). Germline V gives CDR1 PRHDT, CDR2 FYEKMQ (reference sequence). The CDR3 contains 13 residues. The V end was cut by 5 bases, the J end by 4 bases, with 12 bases between. The CDR3: CASSRNRVYEQYF. The CDR3, as DNA: TGTGCCAGCAGCCGTAACAGGGTTTACGAGCAGTACTTC.